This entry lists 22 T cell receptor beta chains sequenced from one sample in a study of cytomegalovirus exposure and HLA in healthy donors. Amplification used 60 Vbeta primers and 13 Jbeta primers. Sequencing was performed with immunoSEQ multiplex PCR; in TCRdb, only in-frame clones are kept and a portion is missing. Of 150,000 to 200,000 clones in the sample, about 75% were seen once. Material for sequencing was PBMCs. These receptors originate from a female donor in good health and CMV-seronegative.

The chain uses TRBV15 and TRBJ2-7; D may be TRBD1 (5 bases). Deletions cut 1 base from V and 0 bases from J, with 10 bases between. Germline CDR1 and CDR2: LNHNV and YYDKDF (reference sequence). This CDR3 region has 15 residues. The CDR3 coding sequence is TGTGCCACCAGCAGAGGACAGACCTTCTCCTACGAGCAGTACTTC. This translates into CATSRGQTFSYEQYF.

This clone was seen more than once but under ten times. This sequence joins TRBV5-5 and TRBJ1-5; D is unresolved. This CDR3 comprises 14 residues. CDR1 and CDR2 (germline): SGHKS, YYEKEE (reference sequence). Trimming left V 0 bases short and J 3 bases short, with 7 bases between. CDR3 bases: TGTGCCAGCAGCTTGGGAGGATCCAATCAGCCCCAGCATTTT. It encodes CASSLGGSNQPQHF.

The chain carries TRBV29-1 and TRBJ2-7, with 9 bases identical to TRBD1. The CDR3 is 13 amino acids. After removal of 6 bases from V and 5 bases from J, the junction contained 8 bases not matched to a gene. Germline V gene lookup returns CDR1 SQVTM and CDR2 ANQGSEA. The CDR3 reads CSVGRDRVDEQYF. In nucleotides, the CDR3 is TGCAGCGTGGGGCGGGACAGGGTAGACGAGCAGTACTTC.

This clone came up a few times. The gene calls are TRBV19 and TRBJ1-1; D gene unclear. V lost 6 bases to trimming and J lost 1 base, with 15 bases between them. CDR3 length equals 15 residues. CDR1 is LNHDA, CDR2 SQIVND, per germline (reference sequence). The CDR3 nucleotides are TGTGCCAGTAGAGTGGCAGCAAGAGGGAACACTGAAGCTTTCTTT. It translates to CASRVAARGNTEAFF.

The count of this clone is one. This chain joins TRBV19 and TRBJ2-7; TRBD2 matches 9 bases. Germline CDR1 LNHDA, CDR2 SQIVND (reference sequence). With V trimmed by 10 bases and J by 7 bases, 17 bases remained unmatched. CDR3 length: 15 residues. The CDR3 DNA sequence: TGTGCCACCGGAGGGCCCAGCGGGGGGCCCTTGGAGCAGTACTTC. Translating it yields CATGGPSGGPLEQYF.

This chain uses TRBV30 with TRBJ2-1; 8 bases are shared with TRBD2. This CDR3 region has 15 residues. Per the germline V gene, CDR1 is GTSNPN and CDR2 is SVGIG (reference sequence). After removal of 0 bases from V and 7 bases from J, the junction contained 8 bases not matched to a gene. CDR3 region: CAWSVRAGAGNEQFF. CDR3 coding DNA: TGTGCCTGGAGTGTGCGAGCGGGAGCGGGGAATGAGCAGTTCTTC.

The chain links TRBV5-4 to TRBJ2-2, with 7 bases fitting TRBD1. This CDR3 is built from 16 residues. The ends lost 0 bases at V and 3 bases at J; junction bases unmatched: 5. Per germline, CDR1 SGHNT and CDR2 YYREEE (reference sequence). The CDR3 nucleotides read TGTGCCAGCAGCTTGGGAGAGGGGGCGTACACCGGGGAGCTGTTTTTT. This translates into CASSLGEGAYTGELFF.

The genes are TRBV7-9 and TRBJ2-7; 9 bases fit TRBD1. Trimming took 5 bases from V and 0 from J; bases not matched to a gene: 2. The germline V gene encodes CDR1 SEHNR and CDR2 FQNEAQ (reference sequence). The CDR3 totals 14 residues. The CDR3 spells CASSEQGASYEQYF. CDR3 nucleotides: TGTGCCAGCAGCGAACAGGGGGCCTCCTACGAGCAGTACTTC. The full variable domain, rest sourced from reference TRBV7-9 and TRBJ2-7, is DTGVSQNPRHKITKRGQNVTFRCDPISEHNRLYWYRQTLGQGPEFLTYFQNEAQLEKSRLLSDRFSAERPKGSFSTLEIQRTEQGDSAMYLCASSEQGASYEQYFGPGTRLTVT.

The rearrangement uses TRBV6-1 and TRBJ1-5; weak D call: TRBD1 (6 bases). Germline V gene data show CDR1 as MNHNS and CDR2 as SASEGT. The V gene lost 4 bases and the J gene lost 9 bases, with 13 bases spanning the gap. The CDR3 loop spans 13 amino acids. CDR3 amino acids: CASSGYLRGPQHF. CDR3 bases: TGTGCCAGCAGTGGGTACCTCAGGGGGCCCCAGCATTTT.

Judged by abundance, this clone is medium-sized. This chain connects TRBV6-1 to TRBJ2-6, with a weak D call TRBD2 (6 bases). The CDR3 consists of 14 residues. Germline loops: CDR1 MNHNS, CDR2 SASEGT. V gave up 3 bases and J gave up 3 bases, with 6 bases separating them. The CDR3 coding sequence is TGTGCCAGCAGTGACGGGAGTGGGGCCAACGTCCTGACTTTC. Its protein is CASSDGSGANVLTF.

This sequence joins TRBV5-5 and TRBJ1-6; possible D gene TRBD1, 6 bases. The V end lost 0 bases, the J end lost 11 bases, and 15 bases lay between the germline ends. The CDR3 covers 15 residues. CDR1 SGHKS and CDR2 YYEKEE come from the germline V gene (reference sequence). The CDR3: CASSLDGQINTPLHF. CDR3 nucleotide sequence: TGTGCCAGCAGCTTGGACGGACAGATCAATACACCCCTCCACTTT.

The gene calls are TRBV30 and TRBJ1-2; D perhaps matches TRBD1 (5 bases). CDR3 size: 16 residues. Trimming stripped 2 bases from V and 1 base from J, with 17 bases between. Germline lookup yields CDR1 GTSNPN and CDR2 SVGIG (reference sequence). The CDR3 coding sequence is TGTGCCTGGAGTCCGTGGGGCGGGGCGAATAACTATGGCTACACCTTC. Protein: CAWSPWGGANNYGYTF. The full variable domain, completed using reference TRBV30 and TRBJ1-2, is SQTIHQWPATLVQPVGSPLSLECTVEGTSNPNLYWYRQAAGRGLQLLFYSVGIGQISSEVPQNLSASRPQDRQFILSSKKLLLSDSGFYLCAWSPWGGANNYGYTFGSGTRLTVV.

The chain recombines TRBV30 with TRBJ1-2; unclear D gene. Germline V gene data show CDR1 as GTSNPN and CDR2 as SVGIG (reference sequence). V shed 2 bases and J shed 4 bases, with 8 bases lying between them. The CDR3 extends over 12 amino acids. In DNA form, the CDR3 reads TGTGCCTGGAGTCGAGGGCTCTATGGCTACACCTTC. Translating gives CAWSRGLYGYTF.

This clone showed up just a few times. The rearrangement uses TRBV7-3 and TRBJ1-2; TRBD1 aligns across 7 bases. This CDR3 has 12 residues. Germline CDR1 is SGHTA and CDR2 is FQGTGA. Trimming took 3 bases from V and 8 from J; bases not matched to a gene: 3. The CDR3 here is CASSFGQAGYTF. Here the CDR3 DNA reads TGTGCCAGCAGCTTCGGACAGGCGGGCTACACCTTC.

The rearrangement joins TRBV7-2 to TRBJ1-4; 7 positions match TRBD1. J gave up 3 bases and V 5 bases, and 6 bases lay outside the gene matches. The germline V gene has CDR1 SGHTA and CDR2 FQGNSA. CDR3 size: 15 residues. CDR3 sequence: CASSAQGTSNEKLFF. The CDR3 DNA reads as TGTGCCAGCAGCGCACAGGGGACATCTAATGAAAAACTGTTTTTT. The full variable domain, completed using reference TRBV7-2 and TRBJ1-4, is GAGVSQSPSNKVTEKGKDVELRCDPISGHTALYWYRQSLGQGLEFLIYFQGNSAPDKSGLPSDRFSAERTGGSVSTLTIQRTQQEDSAVYLCASSAQGTSNEKLFFGSGTQLSVL.

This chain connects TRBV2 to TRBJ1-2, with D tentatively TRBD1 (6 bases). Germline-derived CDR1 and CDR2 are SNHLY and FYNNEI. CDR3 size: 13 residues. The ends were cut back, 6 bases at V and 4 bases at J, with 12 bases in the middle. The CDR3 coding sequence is TGTGCCAGCAGCCGGACAGAAGGCTATGGCTACACCTTC. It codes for CASSRTEGYGYTF.

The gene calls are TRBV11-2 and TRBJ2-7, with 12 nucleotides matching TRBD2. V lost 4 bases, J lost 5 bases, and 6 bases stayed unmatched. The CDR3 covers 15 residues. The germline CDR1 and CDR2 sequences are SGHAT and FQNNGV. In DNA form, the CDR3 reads TGTGCCAGCAGCTCCATGACTAGCGGGAGAGACGAGCAGTACTTC. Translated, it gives CASSSMTSGRDEQYF. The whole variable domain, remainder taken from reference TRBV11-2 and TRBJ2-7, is EAGVAQSPRYKIIEKRQSVAFWCNPISGHATLYWYQQILGQGPKLLIQFQNNGVVDDSQLPKDRFSAERLKGVDSTLKIQPAKLEDSAVYLCASSSMTSGRDEQYFGPGTRLTVT.

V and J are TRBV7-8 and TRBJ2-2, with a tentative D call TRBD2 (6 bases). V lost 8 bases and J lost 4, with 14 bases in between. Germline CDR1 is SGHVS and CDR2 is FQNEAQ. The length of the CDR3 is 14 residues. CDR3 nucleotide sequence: TGTGCCAGCCGTAGGCCCGGGGGCACCGGGGAGCTGTTTTTT. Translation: CASRRPGGTGELFF.

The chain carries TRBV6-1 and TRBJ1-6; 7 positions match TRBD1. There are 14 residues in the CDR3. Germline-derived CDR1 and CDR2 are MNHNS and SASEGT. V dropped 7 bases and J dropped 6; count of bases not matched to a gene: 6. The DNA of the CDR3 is TGTGCCAGCACGACAGGGTTAAGTAATTCACCCCTCCACTTT. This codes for CASTTGLSNSPLHF.

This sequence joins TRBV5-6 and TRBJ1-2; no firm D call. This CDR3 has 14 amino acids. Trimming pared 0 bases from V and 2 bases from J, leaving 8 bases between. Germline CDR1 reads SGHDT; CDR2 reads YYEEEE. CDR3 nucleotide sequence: TGTGCCAGCAGCTTGGGAGTCCCAAACTATGGCTACACCTTC. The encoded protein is CASSLGVPNYGYTF.

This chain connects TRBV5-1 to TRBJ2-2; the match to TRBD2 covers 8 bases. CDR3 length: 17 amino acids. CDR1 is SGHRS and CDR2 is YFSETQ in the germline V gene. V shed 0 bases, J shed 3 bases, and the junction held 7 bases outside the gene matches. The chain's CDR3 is CASSLVFGGADTGELFF. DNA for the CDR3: TGCGCCAGCAGCTTGGTTTTCGGGGGGGCCGACACCGGGGAGCTGTTTTTT.

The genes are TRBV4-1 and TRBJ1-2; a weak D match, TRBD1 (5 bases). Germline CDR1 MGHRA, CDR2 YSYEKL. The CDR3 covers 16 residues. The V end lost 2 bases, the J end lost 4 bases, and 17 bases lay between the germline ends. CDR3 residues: CASSQILATDSYGYTF. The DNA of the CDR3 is TGCGCCAGCAGCCAAATATTAGCCACAGACAGCTATGGCTACACCTTC.